Included here is one TCR beta chain sequence, with context. The sample belongs to a study of cytomegalovirus exposure and HLA in healthy donors. PCR used 60 Vbeta primers and 13 Jbeta primers. Sequenced by immunoSEQ multiplex PCR; TCRdb stores in-frame clones only, minus some. The sample has roughly 60,000 clones; the top ten hold roughly 4%. Germline V CDR1 and CDR2: KGHSH, LQKENI. V was pared by 5 bases and J by 5 bases, with 8 bases of the junction left unmatched. The CDR3 is made up of 16 amino acids. This chain connects TRBV18 to TRBJ1-6; 8 nucleotides align to TRBD1. The origin of this receptor is a male donor in good health and CMV-seronegative. Sequencing input: PBMCs. CDR3 sequence (DNA): TGTGCCAGCTCATCCACGGGACAGGCGAATAATTCACCCCTCCACTTT. It codes for CASSSTGQANNSPLHF. The complete variable domain, with remaining parts taken from reference TRBV18 and TRBJ1-6, reads NAGVMQNPRHLVRRRGQEARLRCSPMKGHSHVYWYRQLPEEGLKFMVYLQKENIIDESGMPKERFSAEFPKEGPSILRIQQVVRGDSAAYFCASSSTGQANNSPLHFGNGTRLTVT.